The entry that follows covers one T cell receptor beta chain sequence. The method was immunoSEQ multiplex PCR; TCRdb's version includes in-frame clones alone and lacks a portion of them. The sample consists of some 38,000 clones, 90% of them appearing once. This sample was taken from a study of T cell changes during pregnancy in multiple sclerosis. The CDR3 is 15 amino acids. Germline V gene lookup returns CDR1 KGHSH and CDR2 LQKENI. With V trimmed by 3 bases and J by 4 bases, 3 bases remained unmatched. This clonotype was sampled from a female donor with multiple sclerosis, enrolled in a pregnancy study. This chain links TRBV18 with TRBJ1-3, with 10 bases fitting TRBD1. The sequencing used CD4+ T cells from peripheral blood mononuclear cells, collected in the second trimester of pregnancy. CDR3 coding DNA: TGTGCCAGCTCACCGGGACAGGGGAAGGGAAACACCATATATTTT. The encoded protein is CASSPGQGKGNTIYF.